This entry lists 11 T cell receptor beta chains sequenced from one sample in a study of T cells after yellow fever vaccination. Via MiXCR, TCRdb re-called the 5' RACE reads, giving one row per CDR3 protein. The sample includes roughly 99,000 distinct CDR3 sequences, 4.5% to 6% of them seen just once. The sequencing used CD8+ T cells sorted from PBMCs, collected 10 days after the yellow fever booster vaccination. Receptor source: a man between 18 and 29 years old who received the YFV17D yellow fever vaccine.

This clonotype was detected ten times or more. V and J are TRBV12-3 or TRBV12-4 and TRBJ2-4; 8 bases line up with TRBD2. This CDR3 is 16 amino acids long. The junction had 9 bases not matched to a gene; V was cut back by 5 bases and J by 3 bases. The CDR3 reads CASSPGIGGDKNIQYF. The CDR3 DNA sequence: TGTGCCAGCAGTCCCGGGATCGGGGGGGACAAAAACATTCAGTACTTC.

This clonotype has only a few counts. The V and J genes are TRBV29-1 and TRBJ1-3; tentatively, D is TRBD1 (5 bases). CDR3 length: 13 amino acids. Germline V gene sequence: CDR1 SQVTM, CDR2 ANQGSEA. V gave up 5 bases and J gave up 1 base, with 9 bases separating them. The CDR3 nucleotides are TGCAGCGTTTGGGGGGTATCTGGAAACACCATATATTTT. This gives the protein CSVWGVSGNTIYF.

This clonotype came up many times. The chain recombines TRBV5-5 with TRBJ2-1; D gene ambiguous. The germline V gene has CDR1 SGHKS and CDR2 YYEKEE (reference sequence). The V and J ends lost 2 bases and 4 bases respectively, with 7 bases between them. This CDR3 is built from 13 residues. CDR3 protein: CASSLGVYNEQFF. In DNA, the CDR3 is TGTGCCAGCAGCTTAGGAGTATACAATGAGCAGTTCTTC.

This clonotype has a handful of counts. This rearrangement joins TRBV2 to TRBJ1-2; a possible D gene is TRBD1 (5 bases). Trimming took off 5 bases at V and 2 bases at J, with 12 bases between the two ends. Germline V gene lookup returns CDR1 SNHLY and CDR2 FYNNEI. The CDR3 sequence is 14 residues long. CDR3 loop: CASSRDQSNYGYTF. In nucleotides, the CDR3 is TGTGCCAGCAGTAGGGACCAATCGAACTATGGCTACACCTTC.

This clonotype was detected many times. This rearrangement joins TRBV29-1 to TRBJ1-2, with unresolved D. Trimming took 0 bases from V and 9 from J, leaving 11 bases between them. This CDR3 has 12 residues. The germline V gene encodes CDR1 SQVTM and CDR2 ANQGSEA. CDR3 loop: CSVEEVVRSYTF. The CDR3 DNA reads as TGCAGCGTTGAAGAGGTCGTCAGGAGCTACACCTTC.

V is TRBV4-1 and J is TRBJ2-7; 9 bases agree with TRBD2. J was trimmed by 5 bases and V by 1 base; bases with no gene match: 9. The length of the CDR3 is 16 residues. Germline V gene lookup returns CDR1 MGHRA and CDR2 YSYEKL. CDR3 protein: CASSQVASAGGHEQYV. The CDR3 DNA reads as TGCGCCAGCAGCCAAGTCGCGAGTGCGGGGGGGCACGAGCAGTACGTC.

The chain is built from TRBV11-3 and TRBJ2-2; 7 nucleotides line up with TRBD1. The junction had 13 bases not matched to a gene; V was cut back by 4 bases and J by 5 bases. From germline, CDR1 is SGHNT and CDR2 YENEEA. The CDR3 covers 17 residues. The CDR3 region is CASSSRTGEYETGELFF. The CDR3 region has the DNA TGTGCCAGCAGCTCCCGGACAGGCGAATATGAGACCGGGGAGCTGTTTTTT.

The CDR3 here is CASSEAGQGLYGYTF. The DNA for the CDR3 is TGTGCCAGCAGTGAAGCGGGCCAGGGGCTATATGGCTACACCTTC. The chain combines TRBV6-1 with TRBJ1-2; perhaps TRBD1 as D (6 bases). Germline V gene sequence: CDR1 MNHNS, CDR2 SASEGT. With 0 bases removed from V and 5 bases from J, the gap between germline ends came to 13 bases. The CDR3 has 15 amino acids.

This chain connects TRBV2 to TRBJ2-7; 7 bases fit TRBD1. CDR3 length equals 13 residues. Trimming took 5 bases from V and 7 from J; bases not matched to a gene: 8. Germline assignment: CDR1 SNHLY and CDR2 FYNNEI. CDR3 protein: CASSMTGWGEQYV. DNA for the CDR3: TGTGCCAGCAGTATGACAGGGTGGGGGGAGCAGTACGTC.

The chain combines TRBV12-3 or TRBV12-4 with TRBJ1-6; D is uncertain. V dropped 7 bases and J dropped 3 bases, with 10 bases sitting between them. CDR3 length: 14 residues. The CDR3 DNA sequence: TGTGCCAGCACCGCCGGGTTCTATAATTCACCCCTCCACTTT. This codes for CASTAGFYNSPLHF.

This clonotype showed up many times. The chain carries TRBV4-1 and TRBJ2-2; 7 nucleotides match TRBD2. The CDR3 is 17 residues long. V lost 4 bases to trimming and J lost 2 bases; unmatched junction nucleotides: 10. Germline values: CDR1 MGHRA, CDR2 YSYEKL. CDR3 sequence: CASSLYFRDYNTGELFF. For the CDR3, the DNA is TGCGCCAGCAGCCTTTATTTCCGGGACTACAACACCGGGGAGCTGTTTTTT.